These T cell receptor beta chains were read from a single sample in a study of T cells in Graves' hyperthyroidism and ophthalmopathy. TCRdb re-derived calls from the multiplex PCR reads in MiXCR, one entry per CDR3 protein. This table has about 480,000 distinct CDR3 sequences, about an eighth appearing once. The sequenced sample was blood. These receptors all come from a woman younger than 35 with Graves' hyperthyroidism. The CDR3 runs from the conserved cysteine through the conserved F or W. D genes are given only for firm matches. Rows give clone size only sometimes, using once, few, many, or a class for an expanded clone.

D gene,V gene,J gene,clone size,CDR3 protein,CDR3 DNA
.,TRBV20-1,TRBJ2-7,many,CSADPSTTAYEQYF,TGCAGTGCTGATCCGTCGACTACTGCCTACGAGCAGTACTTC
TRBD2,TRBV6-5,TRBJ2-7,many,CASSYSASGISYEQYF,TGTGCCAGCAGTTACTCGGCTAGCGGGATCTCTTACGAGCAGTACTTC
TRBD1,TRBV7-3,TRBJ2-1,once,CASSLNAGQGYNEQFF,TGTGCCAGCAGCTTAAATGCGGGACAGGGGTACAATGAGCAGTTCTTC
.,TRBV5-1,TRBJ2-5,.,CASSLYRAETLETQYF,TGCGCCAGCAGCTTGTACAGGGCAGAAACATTGGAGACCCAGTACTTC
TRBD2,TRBV24-1,TRBJ2-3,.,CATSEGSGRADTQYF,TGTGCCACCAGTGAAGGCAGCGGGAGGGCAGATACGCAGTATTTT
TRBD1,TRBV6-6,TRBJ1-2,many,CASSYSYGQTGYGGYTF,TGTGCCAGCAGTTACTCGTACGGGCAGACAGGGTATGGTGGCTACACCTTC
TRBD1,TRBV18,TRBJ1-1,.,CASSPRDRGSTEAFF,TGTGCCAGCTCACCAAGGGACAGGGGTAGCACTGAAGCTTTCTTT
TRBD2,TRBV12-3/TRBV12-4,TRBJ2-1,many,CASRRQRERHNEQFF,TGTGCCAGCAGAAGGCAGCGGGAGAGGCACAATGAGCAGTTCTTC
.,TRBV19,TRBJ1-1,many,CASSIRGFNTEAFF,TGTGCCAGTAGTATACGGGGGTTCAACACTGAAGCTTTCTTT
.,TRBV6-1,TRBJ1-1,many,CASGSGARITEAFF,TGTGCCAGCGGCTCGGGCGCTCGGATCACTGAAGCTTTCTTT
TRBD2,TRBV12-3/TRBV12-4,TRBJ2-1,many,CASRVIAGGHNEQFF,TGTGCCAGCAGGGTAATAGCGGGAGGGCACAATGAGCAGTTCTTC
.,TRBV7-8,TRBJ2-7,.,CASSLERSAIYEQYF,TGTGCCAGCAGCTTAGAACGGAGCGCAATTTACGAGCAGTACTTC
TRBD1,TRBV30,TRBJ1-6,many,CAWSRQGRNSPLHF,TGTGCCTGGAGTAGACAGGGTCGTAATTCACCCCTCCACTTT
.,TRBV30,TRBJ1-1,few,CAWSVQGFDTEAFF,TGTGCCTGGAGTGTCCAGGGATTTGACACTGAAGCTTTCTTT
.,TRBV10-3,TRBJ1-1,few,CAISDPRGPRGHAFF,TGTGCCATCAGTGACCCCAGGGGTCCGCGGGGGCATGCTTTCTTT
TRBD2,TRBV20-1,TRBJ2-7,few,CSARDLGRTYEQYF,TGCAGTGCTAGAGATCTCGGGAGGACCTACGAGCAGTACTTC
TRBD2,TRBV3-1,TRBJ2-3,many,CASSQLLLAADTQYF,TGTGCCAGCAGCCAACTTCTGCTAGCGGCTGATACGCAGTATTTT
.,TRBV7-2,TRBJ2-1,many,CASSWTASSYNEQFF,TGTGCCAGCAGCTGGACTGCTAGCTCCTACAATGAGCAGTTCTTC
.,TRBV2,TRBJ2-5,many,CASSGGIRSNQETQYF,TGTGCCAGCAGTGGAGGAATTAGAAGCAACCAAGAGACCCAGTACTTC
.,TRBV13,TRBJ1-1,.,CASSFSYRGGEAFF,TGTGCCAGCAGTTTCTCCTATAGGGGCGGGGAAGCTTTCTTT
.,TRBV7-8,TRBJ2-1,few,CASSSSAVLPYEQFF,TGTGCCAGCAGCTCTTCGGCAGTCCTTCCTTATGAGCAGTTCTTC
TRBD1,TRBV28,TRBJ1-1,.,CASITGGNMNTEAFF,TGTGCCAGTATAACAGGGGGCAACATGAACACTGAAGCTTTCTTT
.,TRBV20-1,TRBJ2-1,.,CSARDPRDPYNEQFF,TGCAGTGCTAGAGATCCCCGGGACCCCTACAATGAGCAGTTCTTC
TRBD2,TRBV7-9,TRBJ2-5,.,CASSAPLAGVGETQYF,TGTGCCAGCAGCGCCCCCCTAGCGGGAGTAGGGGAGACCCAGTACTTC
.,TRBV5-5,TRBJ2-3,.,CASSGNSEDTQYF,TGTGCCAGCAGCGGGAACAGCGAAGATACGCAGTATTTT
.,TRBV7-9,TRBJ2-5,many,CASSKGVQGQETQYF,TGTGCCAGCAGCAAGGGGGTCCAGGGCCAAGAGACCCAGTACTTC
.,TRBV19,TRBJ2-2,.,CASSLGTHRTGELFF,TGTGCCAGTAGTCTGGGTACTCATCGAACCGGGGAGCTGTTTTTT
.,TRBV5-6,TRBJ2-7,few,CASSLRREQYF,TGTGCCAGCAGCTTGAGGCGCGAGCAGTACTTC
.,TRBV12-3/TRBV12-4,TRBJ2-3,many,CASSLGASAVSGTQYF,TGTGCCAGCAGTTTGGGCGCTTCGGCGGTATCGGGTACGCAGTATTTT
.,TRBV6-1,TRBJ1-1,many,CASSISAGDTEAFF,TGTGCCAGCTCCATTTCGGCGGGGGACACTGAAGCTTTCTTT
TRBD2,TRBV10-3,TRBJ2-1,many,CAISGVTSGSLDEQFF,TGTGCCATCAGTGGTGTGACTAGCGGGAGTTTGGATGAGCAGTTCTTC
TRBD2,TRBV7-9,TRBJ2-3,many,CASASSGRASTDTQYF,TGTGCCAGCGCCTCTAGCGGGAGGGCTAGCACAGATACGCAGTATTTT
TRBD2,TRBV12-3/TRBV12-4,TRBJ2-1,many,CASSLNLAGVDEQFF,TGTGCCAGCAGTTTAAACCTAGCGGGAGTTGATGAGCAGTTCTTC
.,TRBV11-3,TRBJ2-7,many,CASSPDSVHKQYF,TGTGCCAGCAGCCCAGACTCGGTTCACAAGCAGTACTTC
.,TRBV11-1,TRBJ2-1,many,CASSENNEQFF,TGTGCCAGCAGCGAAAACAATGAGCAGTTCTTC
.,TRBV20-1,TRBJ1-1,few,CSASHITVNTEAFF,TGCAGTGCTAGCCATATCACGGTGAACACTGAAGCTTTCTTT
.,TRBV11-2,TRBJ2-3,many,CASSLRTGTSTDTQYF,TGTGCCAGCAGCTTAAGAACGGGGACTAGCACAGATACGCAGTATTTT
TRBD1,TRBV19,TRBJ1-4,many,CASRTGGVEEKLFF,TGTGCCAGTCGCACAGGGGGCGTCGAAGAAAAACTGTTTTTT
.,TRBV30,TRBJ2-6,many,CAWTMKNSGANVLTF,TGTGCCTGGACCATGAAGAACTCTGGGGCCAACGTCCTGACTTTC
.,TRBV3-1,TRBJ1-3,few,CASSHLRSGGNTIYF,TGTGCCAGCAGCCACTTAAGGAGTGGCGGAAACACCATATATTTT
.,TRBV11-2,TRBJ2-3,many,CASSSRRESTDTQYF,TGTGCCAGCAGCTCGAGGAGGGAGAGCACAGATACGCAGTATTTT
TRBD1,TRBV10-3,TRBJ1-2,many,CAISPGGGYTF,TGTGCCATCAGCCCAGGGGGTGGCTACACCTTC
.,TRBV20-1,TRBJ2-5,few,CSAHLPGTLILETQYF,TGCAGTGCTCACCTTCCGGGAACATTGATTCTAGAGACCCAGTACTTC
TRBD2,TRBV27,TRBJ2-3,many,CASSLSPGTSGRADTQYF,TGTGCCAGCAGTTTATCGCCTGGGACTAGCGGGAGAGCAGATACGCAGTATTTT
TRBD1,TRBV5-4,TRBJ2-3,many,CASSDQGADTQYF,TGTGCCAGCAGCGACCAGGGGGCAGATACGCAGTATTTT
TRBD1,TRBV10-3,TRBJ2-2,few,CAISVGTDYTGELFF,TGTGCCATCAGTGTTGGGACAGATTACACCGGGGAGCTGTTTTTT
.,TRBV7-9,TRBJ1-3,.,CASSFPTENGNTIYF,TGTGCCAGCAGCTTCCCGACAGAGAACGGAAACACCATATATTTT
TRBD2,TRBV7-3,TRBJ2-1,many,CASSLGLAGPDLSNEQFF,TGTGCCAGCAGCTTAGGACTAGCGGGACCCGACTTGAGCAATGAGCAGTTCTTC
TRBD2,TRBV3-1,TRBJ2-7,.,CASSARRTSGSSDEQYF,TGTGCCAGCAGCGCGCGTCGGACTAGCGGGAGTAGCGATGAGCAGTACTTC
TRBD1,TRBV12-5,TRBJ2-3,many,CASGTGTGVITDTQYF,TGTGCTAGTGGTACGGGGACAGGGGTTATCACAGATACGCAGTATTTT
TRBD2,TRBV5-1,TRBJ2-5,many,CASSLETSLETQYF,TGCGCCAGCAGCTTGGAGACTAGCTTGGAGACCCAGTACTTC
.,TRBV12-3/TRBV12-4,TRBJ1-6,many,CASSLGQYNSPLHF,TGTGCCAGCAGTTTAGGACAATATAATTCACCCCTCCACTTT
.,TRBV29-1,TRBJ2-1,many,CSHSGWRGDEQFF,TGCAGCCATTCCGGATGGAGGGGCGATGAGCAGTTCTTC
.,TRBV5-1,TRBJ2-7,few,CASSLARTYEQYF,TGCGCCAGCAGCTTGGCTCGTACCTACGAGCAGTACTTC
.,TRBV7-3,TRBJ2-3,many,CASSLGVTDTQYF,TGTGCCAGCAGCTTAGGGGTTACAGATACGCAGTATTTT
.,TRBV20-1,TRBJ2-3,many,CSAKQGGTDTQYF,TGCAGTGCTAAGCAGGGCGGCACAGATACGCAGTATTTT